Listed below are T cell receptor beta chains from one sample, sequenced in a study of OX40 agonist ivuxolimab in advanced cancers. The repertoire was sequenced with immunoSEQ multiplex PCR; TCRdb's copy has only in-frame clones and lacks some. Among roughly 67,000 clones listed, more than 65% were seen once. The specimen was CD4+ or CD8+ T cells sorted from blood, collected in a trial of the OX40 agonist ivuxolimab. These receptors were taken from an adult with an advanced solid tumor such as melanoma, head and neck, liver or kidney cancer. CDR3s include the opening cysteine and the closing phenylalanine or tryptophan. D genes are given only for firm matches. Some rows mark clone size as missing; the rest say once, few, many or name a class of expanded clone.

TRBJ2-5 | . | TRBV29-1 | . | TGCAGCGTTGAATGGCGGGGAGAGACCCAGTACTTC | CSVEWRGETQYF
TRBJ2-5 | . | TRBV9 | TRBD2 | TGTGCCAGCAGCGTAGTAGGGGGTGGGCTAGCGGGAGAGGAGACCCAGTACTTC | CASSVVGGGLAGEETQYF
TRBJ2-1 | . | TRBV4-3 | TRBD2 | TGCGCCAGCAGCCAAGAACTAGCGGGAGGGTCCTCGCTGGAGCAGTTCTTC | CASSQELAGGSSLEQFF
TRBJ2-3 | . | TRBV15 | . | TGTGCCACCAGCAGAGGTTTCACAGATACGCAGTATTTT | CATSRGFTDTQYF
TRBJ2-5 | . | TRBV27 | TRBD2 | TGTGCCAGCAGTTTAAGGAGTTGGGGGACTAGCGGCAGGCAAGAGACCCAGTACTTC | CASSLRSWGTSGRQETQYF
TRBJ1-2 | . | TRBV28 | TRBD1 | TGTGCCAGCAGTGATACTCGGGACAGGGGGCTGGGTAAAGGCTACACCTTC | CASSDTRDRGLGKGYTF
TRBJ2-4 | . | TRBV5-6 | . | TGTGCCAGCAGCTTTCGACTAGAAGGAACCAAAAACATTCAGTACTTC | CASSFRLEGTKNIQYF
TRBJ2-3 | . | TRBV7-7 | . | TGTGCTAGCAGCTTCTCCCGAGGTGGCACAGATACGCAGTATTTT | CASSFSRGGTDTQYF
TRBJ2-1 | . | TRBV9 | . | TGTGCCAGCAGCGTTAGCGGATACCTGAATGAGCAGTTCTTC | CASSVSGYLNEQFF
TRBJ2-3 | . | TRBV7-9 | TRBD2 | TGTGCCAGCGGGGAGGGTAGCACAGATACGCAGTATTTT | CASGEGSTDTQYF
TRBJ2-7 | few | TRBV7-9 | . | TGTGCCAGCAGCGCCCGGACGGGGGAACACGAGCAGTACTTC | CASSARTGEHEQYF
TRBJ2-1 | . | TRBV18 | TRBD2 | TGTGCCAGCTCACCAGCGGTAGCGGGAGGTATGGAAGAGCAGTTCTTC | CASSPAVAGGMEEQFF
TRBJ2-7 | few | TRBV5-1 | . | TGCGCCAGCAGCTTGCAGGGAACTGAACTCTACGAGCAGTACTTC | CASSLQGTELYEQYF
TRBJ1-2 | once | TRBV28 | TRBD1 | TGTGCCACCCTGGACAGGGGGCGGGGCTACACCTTC | CATLDRGRGYTF
TRBJ1-2 | . | TRBV4-3 | . | TGCGCCAGCAGCCAAGACAAAAGGGTTCAAACCTATAACTATGGCTACACCTTC | CASSQDKRVQTYNYGYTF
TRBJ2-7 | . | TRBV11-2 | . | TGTGCCAGCAGCACGTACTACGAGCAGTACTTC | CASSTYYEQYF
TRBJ1-1 | . | TRBV6-1 | . | TGTGCCTCGGGGTGGGGGACTGAAGCTTTCTTT | CASGWGTEAFF
TRBJ1-1 | . | TRBV7-8 | . | TGTGCCAGCAGCCCCTTGACTGCGCTGAACACTGAAGCTTTCTTT | CASSPLTALNTEAFF
TRBJ1-1 | . | TRBV4-1 | . | TGCGCCAGCAGCCAAGGTGAGGGTGGCACTGAAGCTTTCTTT | CASSQGEGGTEAFF
TRBJ2-1 | . | TRBV9 | . | TGTGCCAGCAGCGTCTATGAGCAGTTCTTC | CASSVYEQFF
TRBJ1-5 | . | TRBV7-8 | . | TGTGCCAGCACCCTTTTGGGCAGAGGCAATCAGCCCCAGCATTTT | CASTLLGRGNQPQHF
TRBJ1-2 | . | TRBV18 | . | TGTGCCAGCTCACGGAACAGGGAGGAAAACTATGGCTACACCTTC | CASSRNREENYGYTF
TRBJ1-4 | once | TRBV30 | TRBD1 | TGTGCCTGGTCAGGGGGCCCTAATGAAAAACTGTTTTTT | CAWSGGPNEKLFF
TRBJ2-7 | . | TRBV5-1 | TRBD1 | TGCGCCAGCAGCTTGGGGCCATCCGGACAGGTCTCCTACGAGCAGTACTTC | CASSLGPSGQVSYEQYF
TRBJ1-2 | . | TRBV10-3 | TRBD1 | TGTGCCATCAGCCGAGGGGACAGGGACGATGGCTACACCTTC | CAISRGDRDDGYTF
TRBJ2-2 | . | TRBV11-2 | . | TGTGCCAGCAGCATCCAGGGAGGGGGGCTGTTTTTT | CASSIQGGGLFF
TRBJ2-1 | . | TRBV5-6 | . | TGTGCCAGCAGCTTGGATTATAGTTATGCGGTCCATGAGCAGTTCTTC | CASSLDYSYAVHEQFF
TRBJ2-7 | . | TRBV19 | TRBD1 | TGTGCCAGTAGTCCCGACAGGGGGGATTACGAGCAGTACTTC | CASSPDRGDYEQYF
TRBJ1-5 | . | TRBV11-2 | . | TGTGCCAGCAGCTTAGATCCAGCTAGGCGCGAGGGTCAGCCCCAGCATTTT | CASSLDPARREGQPQHF
TRBJ2-7 | . | TRBV10-2 | TRBD2 | TGCGCCAGCAGACGACTAGCGGGAGGCTACGAGCAGTACTTC | CASRRLAGGYEQYF
TRBJ1-1 | few | TRBV5-6 | . | TGTGCCAGCAGCTTGCCGGGCAGCCTGAACACTGAAGCTTTCTTT | CASSLPGSLNTEAFF
TRBJ2-5 | few | TRBV5-1 | TRBD2 | TGCGCCAGCACGCGGGAGGTGTCGGAGACCCAGTACTTC | CASTREVSETQYF
TRBJ2-7 | . | TRBV29-1 | TRBD1 | TGCAGCGTTGTAGACAGGGGTTTCTACGAGCAGTACTTC | CSVVDRGFYEQYF
TRBJ2-7 | . | TRBV13 | . | TGTGCCAGCAGCTTATCAGGAAATCCAACCTACGAGCAGTACTTC | CASSLSGNPTYEQYF
TRBJ2-3 | . | TRBV7-2 | . | TGTGCCAGCAGCTTTACGGCGGACTTCACAGATACGCAGTATTTT | CASSFTADFTDTQYF
TRBJ2-1 | . | TRBV5-6 | . | TGTGCCAGCAGCTTGGTATTGACGGATGAGCAGTTCTTC | CASSLVLTDEQFF
TRBJ1-1 | . | TRBV19 | . | TGTGCCAGTAGCCCCGCGGGGCTCAGGCAAGCTTTCTTT | CASSPAGLRQAFF
TRBJ2-5 | . | TRBV23-1 | . | TGCGCCAGCAGTAACCTGGGGACCCAGTACTTC | CASSNLGTQYF
TRBJ2-7 | . | TRBV28 | TRBD1 | TGTGCCAGCAGTACCCCGGGACAGGGGGCCTACGAGCAGTACTTC | CASSTPGQGAYEQYF
TRBJ2-7 | . | TRBV7-8 | TRBD2 | TGTGCCAGCAGCCACATAGCGGGCCCTTACGAGCAGTACTTC | CASSHIAGPYEQYF
TRBJ2-7 | . | TRBV10-3 | TRBD1 | TGTGCCATCAGTACTGACAGGGGGCAGAGAGAGCAGTACTTC | CAISTDRGQREQYF
TRBJ2-3 | . | TRBV28 | TRBD1 | TGTGCCAGCAGACCCAGTGGGACAGTCGGAGCGGCAGATACGCAGTATTTT | CASRPSGTVGAADTQYF
TRBJ2-6 | . | TRBV7-9 | TRBD1 | TGTGCCAGCAGACCGGACAGGGAGGTTTCTGGGGCCAACGTCCTGACTTTC | CASRPDREVSGANVLTF
TRBJ2-7 | . | TRBV28 | . | TGTGCCAGCAGTTTAGCCCCGGGTATCTACGAGCAGTACTTC | CASSLAPGIYEQYF
TRBJ1-5 | . | TRBV2 | . | TGTGCCAGCAGTGAGTCTCATCAGCCCCAGCATTTT | CASSESHQPQHF
TRBJ2-1 | . | TRBV28 | TRBD2 | TGTGCCAGCCTGAGACTAGCGGGAGCCCCTGAGCAGTTCTTC | CASLRLAGAPEQFF
TRBJ1-1 | . | TRBV28 | . | TGTGCCAGCAGGGCTGAGAACACTGAAGCTTTCTTT | CASRAENTEAFF
TRBJ1-2 | . | TRBV30 | . | TGTGCCTGGGCCCCGGGCGGCAGGGAAGCAGGAGGCTACACCTTC | CAWAPGGREAGGYTF
TRBJ2-7 | . | TRBV15 | . | TGTGCCACCAGCAGAGAGGGGGGCGAGCAGTACTTC | CATSREGGEQYF
TRBJ2-1 | . | TRBV27 | . | TGTGCCAGCAGCCGCCTTTCCCGAAGTAGGGACTACAATGAGCAGTTCTTC | CASSRLSRSRDYNEQFF
TRBJ2-7 | . | TRBV28 | . | TGTGCCAGCAGTTTAGGAGAGGGAGTGGGGACTTACGAGCAGTACTTC | CASSLGEGVGTYEQYF
TRBJ2-5 | few | TRBV15 | . | TGTGCCACCAGCAGAGATGTCCAAAACCAAGAGACCCAGTACTTC | CATSRDVQNQETQYF
TRBJ2-2 | . | TRBV28 | . | TGTGCCAGCAGTCCCCCAGGTTACACCGGGGAGCTGTTTTTT | CASSPPGYTGELFF